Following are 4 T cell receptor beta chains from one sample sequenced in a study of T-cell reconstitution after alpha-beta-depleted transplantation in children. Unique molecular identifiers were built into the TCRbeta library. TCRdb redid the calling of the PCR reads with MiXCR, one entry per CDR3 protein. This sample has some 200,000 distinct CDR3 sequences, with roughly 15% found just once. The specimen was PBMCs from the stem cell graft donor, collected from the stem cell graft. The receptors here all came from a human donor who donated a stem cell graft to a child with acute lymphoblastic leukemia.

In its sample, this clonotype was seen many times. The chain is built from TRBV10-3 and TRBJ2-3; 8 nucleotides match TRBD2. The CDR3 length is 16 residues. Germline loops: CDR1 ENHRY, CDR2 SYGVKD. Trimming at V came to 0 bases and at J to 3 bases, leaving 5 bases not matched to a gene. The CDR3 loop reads CAISESSGRITDTQYF. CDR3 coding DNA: TGTGCCATCAGTGAGTCGAGCGGGAGAATAACAGATACGCAGTATTTT.

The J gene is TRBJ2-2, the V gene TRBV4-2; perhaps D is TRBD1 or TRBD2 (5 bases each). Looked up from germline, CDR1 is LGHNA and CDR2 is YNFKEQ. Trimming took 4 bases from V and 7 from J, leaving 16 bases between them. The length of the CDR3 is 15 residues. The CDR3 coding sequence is TGTGCCAGCAGCCGTACGGGACCCTTGGGCGGGGAGCTGTTTTTT. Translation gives CASSRTGPLGGELFF.

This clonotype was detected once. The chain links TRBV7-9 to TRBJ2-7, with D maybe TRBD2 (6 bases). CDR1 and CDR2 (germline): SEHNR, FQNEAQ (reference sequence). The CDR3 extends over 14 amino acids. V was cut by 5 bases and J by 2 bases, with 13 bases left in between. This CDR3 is CASSATGGAYEQYF. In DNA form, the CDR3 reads TGTGCCAGCAGCGCTACTGGAGGGGCCTACGAGCAGTACTTC.

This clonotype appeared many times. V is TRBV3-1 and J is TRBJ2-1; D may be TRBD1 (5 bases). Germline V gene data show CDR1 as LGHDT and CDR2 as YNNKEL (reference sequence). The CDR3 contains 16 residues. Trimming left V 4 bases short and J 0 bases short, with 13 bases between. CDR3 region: CASSPRQSRSYNEQFF. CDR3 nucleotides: TGTGCCAGCAGCCCCCGACAGAGCCGCTCCTACAATGAGCAGTTCTTC.